These 7 T cell receptor beta chains originate from one sample sequenced in a study of cytomegalovirus exposure and HLA in healthy donors. Primers: 60 Vbeta forward and 13 Jbeta reverse. Profiling relied on immunoSEQ multiplex PCR, and the TCRdb table lists in-frame clones only, not all of them. The sample holds fewer than 250,000 clones, roughly 83% seen once. Sequenced: PBMCs. Source of these receptors: a boy aged 2-15 years in good health and CMV-seronegative.

The chain employs TRBV30 and TRBJ1-1; D remains unclear. CDR3 length equals 11 residues. Germline values: CDR1 GTSNPN, CDR2 SVGIG (reference sequence). The V end lost 1 base, the J end lost 4 bases, and 4 bases lay between the germline ends. The DNA of the CDR3 is TGTGCCTGGAGTGAGAGCACTGAAGCTTTCTTT. This sequence encodes CAWSESTEAFF. The whole variable domain, filled in from reference TRBV30 and TRBJ1-1, reads SQTIHQWPATLVQPVGSPLSLECTVEGTSNPNLYWYRQAAGRGLQLLFYSVGIGQISSEVPQNLSASRPQDRQFILSSKKLLLSDSGFYLCAWSESTEAFFGQGTRLTVV.

This clone was picked up a small number of times. The genes are TRBV6-5 and TRBJ2-3, with 7 nucleotides matching TRBD1. V lost 6 bases, J lost 0 bases, and 6 bases stayed unmatched. This CDR3 is built from 15 residues. CDR1 is MNHEY, CDR2 SVGAGI, per germline. CDR3: CASRHRQGSTDTQYF. The DNA for the CDR3 is TGTGCCAGCAGACACCGACAGGGAAGCACAGATACGCAGTATTTT.

This chain uses TRBV7-3 with TRBJ1-5, with 10 nucleotides matching TRBD1. V was pared by 4 bases and J by 3 bases, with 15 bases of the junction left unmatched. Germline loops: CDR1 SGHTA, CDR2 FQGTGA. This CDR3 is 19 amino acids long. The CDR3 DNA reads TGTGCCAGCAGCTCCCACTCCTTCGGGGGGACAGGGGACAATCAGCCCCAGCATTTT. Residues: CASSSHSFGGTGDNQPQHF.

The rearrangement links TRBV11-2 to TRBJ1-6; D is undetermined. In germline, CDR1 is SGHAT, CDR2 FQNNGV. V lost 1 base and J 12 bases, leaving 10 bases between the germline ends. This CDR3 has 13 residues. The CDR3, as DNA: TGTGCCAGCAGCTTAGTACCGGGTGAACCCCTCCACTTT. It specifies CASSLVPGEPLHF.

The J gene is TRBJ2-2, the V gene TRBV2; D gene unclear. Trimming cost V 6 bases and J 2 bases, with 7 bases left between them. Germline V gene sequence: CDR1 SNHLY, CDR2 FYNNEI. This CDR3 is built from 13 residues. CDR3 residues: CASRQLNTGELFF. In DNA, the CDR3 is TGTGCCAGCAGACAGCTCAACACCGGGGAGCTGTTTTTT. The full variable domain, its missing parts supplied by reference TRBV2 and TRBJ2-2, is EPEVTQTPSHQVTQMGQEVILRCVPISNHLYFYWYRQILGQKVEFLVSFYNNEISEKSEIFDDQFSVERPDGSNFTLKIRSTKLEDSAMYFCASRQLNTGELFFGEGSRLTVL.

This chain links TRBV19 with TRBJ2-2; 7 bases align to TRBD1. The ends lost 3 bases at V and 0 bases at J; junction bases unmatched: 7. Germline V gene sequence: CDR1 LNHDA, CDR2 SQIVND (reference sequence). There are 17 residues in the CDR3. CDR3 protein: CASSMYSGTANTGELFF. DNA for the CDR3: TGTGCCAGTAGTATGTACTCCGGGACAGCGAACACCGGGGAGCTGTTTTTT.

The rearrangement uses TRBV19 and TRBJ1-5; the D gene is possibly TRBD1 (5 bases). This CDR3 region has 14 residues. Germline CDR1 is LNHDA and CDR2 is SQIVND (reference sequence). The V end was cut by 9 bases, the J end by 2 bases, with 14 bases between. The CDR3 region has the DNA TGTGCCAGCGAGACAGTTTCGGGCAATCAGCCCCAGCATTTT. As protein: CASETVSGNQPQHF.